The rows below give T cell receptor beta chains drawn from one sample of a study of cytomegalovirus exposure and HLA in healthy donors. Using immunoSEQ multiplex PCR, the repertoire was profiled, and TCRdb retains in-frame clones only, with some absent. Of roughly 190,000 clones in the sample, about 88% were seen once. Sample: PBMCs. The receptor source for this set is a woman aged 18-29 years in good health and CMV-seronegative. Both conserved end residues are part of each CDR3. D genes are given only for firm matches. For some rows the clone size is stated as once, few or many, or as a class when expanded; others skip it.

CDR3nt: TGTGCCAGCAGTTCGCCTAGCGGGTACGAGCAGTACTTC
CDR3aa: CASSSPSGYEQYF
j_gene: TRBJ2-7
abundance: .
d_gene: TRBD2
v_gene: TRBV6-5

CDR3nt: TGTGCCAGCAGCTTCATCACGGACACCTACAATGAGCAGTTCTTC
CDR3aa: CASSFITDTYNEQFF
j_gene: TRBJ2-1
abundance: once
d_gene: .
v_gene: TRBV5-6

CDR3nt: TGTGCCAGCAGTTTTTATTACGCAGGGGGAGAAAAACTGTTTTTT
CDR3aa: CASSFYYAGGEKLFF
j_gene: TRBJ1-4
abundance: .
d_gene: TRBD1
v_gene: TRBV27

CDR3nt: TGCGCCAGCAGCCAAGAGGGCGCAGGGGGCTACGAGCAGTACTTC
CDR3aa: CASSQEGAGGYEQYF
j_gene: TRBJ2-7
abundance: few
d_gene: TRBD1
v_gene: TRBV4-1

CDR3nt: TGCGCCAGCAGCCAAAGCAGGGGGCGAATCCAGACTGAAGCTTTCTTT
CDR3aa: CASSQSRGRIQTEAFF
j_gene: TRBJ1-1
abundance: .
d_gene: TRBD1
v_gene: TRBV5-1

CDR3nt: TGTGCCAGCAGCTTGCAGGGGGGCCAGCCCCAGCATTTT
CDR3aa: CASSLQGGQPQHF
j_gene: TRBJ1-5
abundance: .
d_gene: TRBD1
v_gene: TRBV5-5

CDR3nt: TGTGCCAGCTCACGTAGACTAGCGGACTACAATGAGCAGTTCTTC
CDR3aa: CASSRRLADYNEQFF
j_gene: TRBJ2-1
abundance: .
d_gene: TRBD2
v_gene: TRBV18

CDR3nt: TGCGCCAGCAGCGGAGGGACAGCTAACTATGGCTACACCTTC
CDR3aa: CASSGGTANYGYTF
j_gene: TRBJ1-2
abundance: .
d_gene: TRBD1
v_gene: TRBV5-1

CDR3nt: TGTGCCAGCTCCGTTGGAGCGGGCTCCTACGAGCAGTACTTC
CDR3aa: CASSVGAGSYEQYF
j_gene: TRBJ2-7
abundance: .
d_gene: .
v_gene: TRBV18

CDR3nt: TGTGCCTGGAGTGTGACAGGGGAAGCTTTCTTT
CDR3aa: CAWSVTGEAFF
j_gene: TRBJ1-1
abundance: .
d_gene: TRBD1
v_gene: TRBV30

CDR3nt: TGTGCCAGCAGCTTAGGGGCGACCTTAAACTATGGCTACACCTTC
CDR3aa: CASSLGATLNYGYTF
j_gene: TRBJ1-2
abundance: .
d_gene: .
v_gene: TRBV7-9

CDR3nt: TGTGCCAGCAGCTTTCTGTCCAATGAGCAGTTCTTC
CDR3aa: CASSFLSNEQFF
j_gene: TRBJ2-1
abundance: .
d_gene: .
v_gene: TRBV7-2

CDR3nt: TGTGCCAGCCGATCCACGGGTGTTGGCAATCAGCCCCAGCATTTT
CDR3aa: CASRSTGVGNQPQHF
j_gene: TRBJ1-5
abundance: .
d_gene: .
v_gene: TRBV2

CDR3nt: TGTGCCAGCAGCCCAGCGGGAGGGCGGTACAATGAGCAGTTCTTC
CDR3aa: CASSPAGGRYNEQFF
j_gene: TRBJ2-1
abundance: .
d_gene: TRBD2
v_gene: TRBV7-6

CDR3nt: TGTGCCAGCAGCTTTGGGGACACAAACACCATATATTTT
CDR3aa: CASSFGDTNTIYF
j_gene: TRBJ1-3
abundance: .
d_gene: .
v_gene: TRBV5-6

CDR3nt: TGTGCCAGCGGCGGACAGGGCTATGGCTACACCTTC
CDR3aa: CASGGQGYGYTF
j_gene: TRBJ1-2
abundance: .
d_gene: TRBD1
v_gene: TRBV28

CDR3nt: TGTGCCACCAGTACCTTGGGACAGGCGGCCTATGGCTACACCTTC
CDR3aa: CATSTLGQAAYGYTF
j_gene: TRBJ1-2
abundance: .
d_gene: TRBD1
v_gene: TRBV15

CDR3nt: TGTGCCAGCAGCGCCACGGGGCTAGCGGTCTACAATGAGCAGTTCTTC
CDR3aa: CASSATGLAVYNEQFF
j_gene: TRBJ2-1
abundance: .
d_gene: TRBD2
v_gene: TRBV11-2

CDR3nt: TGCGGGGCCGACCAAGAGACCCAGTACTTC
CDR3aa: CGADQETQYF
j_gene: TRBJ2-5
abundance: .
d_gene: .
v_gene: TRBV29-1

CDR3nt: TGTGCCAGCTTTTATAAAGAGACCCAGTACTTC
CDR3aa: CASFYKETQYF
j_gene: TRBJ2-5
abundance: .
d_gene: .
v_gene: TRBV28

CDR3nt: TGTGCCAGCAGCCACTCTGGTGGGCCTAGAGGGGGAAACATTCAGTACTTC
CDR3aa: CASSHSGGPRGGNIQYF
j_gene: TRBJ2-4
abundance: .
d_gene: .
v_gene: TRBV11-2

CDR3nt: TGTGCCAGCAGCTTAGGGGGAGGGGTCAATCAGCCCCAGCATTTT
CDR3aa: CASSLGGGVNQPQHF
j_gene: TRBJ1-5
abundance: .
d_gene: .
v_gene: TRBV7-9

CDR3nt: TGTGCCAGCAGTGGTCAATCCGGGACTAGCGGCACTAATGAGCAGTTCTTC
CDR3aa: CASSGQSGTSGTNEQFF
j_gene: TRBJ2-1
abundance: .
d_gene: TRBD2
v_gene: TRBV2

CDR3nt: TGTGCCAGCAGGCAGCTAGCGGGGGGACCCTATACGCAGTATTTT
CDR3aa: CASRQLAGGPYTQYF
j_gene: TRBJ2-3
abundance: .
d_gene: TRBD2
v_gene: TRBV5-4

CDR3nt: TGTGCCAGCTCACGCGACAGGTTCTACGAGCAGTACTTC
CDR3aa: CASSRDRFYEQYF
j_gene: TRBJ2-7
abundance: .
d_gene: .
v_gene: TRBV18

CDR3nt: TGTGCCAGCAGGTACTCTGGGGGCCCGGTCTTC
CDR3aa: CASRYSGGPVF
j_gene: TRBJ1-2
abundance: .
d_gene: .
v_gene: TRBV6-6

CDR3nt: TGTGCCAGCAGCTTAAGCGGGAGTATGAGCGAGCAGTACTTC
CDR3aa: CASSLSGSMSEQYF
j_gene: TRBJ2-7
abundance: .
d_gene: TRBD2
v_gene: TRBV7-9

CDR3nt: TGTGCCAGCAGGGACAGATCAACTAATGAAAAACTGTTTTTT
CDR3aa: CASRDRSTNEKLFF
j_gene: TRBJ1-4
abundance: .
d_gene: .
v_gene: TRBV28

CDR3nt: TGTGCCAGCAGTTTTAGCAGAAAGAGCACAGATACGCAGTATTTT
CDR3aa: CASSFSRKSTDTQYF
j_gene: TRBJ2-3
abundance: .
d_gene: .
v_gene: TRBV27